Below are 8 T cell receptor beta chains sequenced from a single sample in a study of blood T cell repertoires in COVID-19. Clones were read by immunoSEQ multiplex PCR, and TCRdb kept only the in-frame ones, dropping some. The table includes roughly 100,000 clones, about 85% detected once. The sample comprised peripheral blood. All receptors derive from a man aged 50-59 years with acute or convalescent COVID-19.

Here the CDR3 reads CASSAGRAGEDTQYF. CDR3 nucleotides: TGTGCCAGCAGCGCGGGGCGGGCTGGGGAAGATACGCAGTATTTT. V usage is TRBV6-5 and J usage is TRBJ2-3; D perhaps matches TRBD2 (6 bases). The CDR3 spans 15 residues. The germline gives CDR1 MNHEY, CDR2 SVGAGI. V was clipped by 6 bases and J by 5 bases, with 18 bases between them.

CDR3 sequence (DNA): TGTGCCAGCAGCCCTGGGGCCCCGGGTAATGAAAAACTGTTTTTT. Translating it yields CASSPGAPGNEKLFF. The V and J genes are TRBV7-9 and TRBJ1-4; TRBD1 might be the D (5 bases). The germline gives CDR1 SEHNR, CDR2 FQNEAQ (reference sequence). Trimming took 5 bases from V and 4 from J, leaving 14 bases between them. This CDR3 has 15 residues.

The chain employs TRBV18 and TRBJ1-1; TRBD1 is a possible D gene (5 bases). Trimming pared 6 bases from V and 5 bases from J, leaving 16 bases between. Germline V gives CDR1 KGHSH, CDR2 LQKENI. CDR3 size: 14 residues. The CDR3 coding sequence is TGTGCCAGCTCCACCGACAGCCGGGAGACTGAAGCTTTCTTT. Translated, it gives CASSTDSRETEAFF.

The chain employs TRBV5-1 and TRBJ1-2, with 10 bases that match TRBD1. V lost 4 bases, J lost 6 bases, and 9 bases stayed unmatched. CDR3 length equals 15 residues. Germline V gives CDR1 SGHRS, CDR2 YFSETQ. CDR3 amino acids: CASSGGDRGFNGYTF. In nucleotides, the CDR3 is TGCGCCAGCAGCGGCGGGGACAGGGGATTTAATGGCTACACCTTC.

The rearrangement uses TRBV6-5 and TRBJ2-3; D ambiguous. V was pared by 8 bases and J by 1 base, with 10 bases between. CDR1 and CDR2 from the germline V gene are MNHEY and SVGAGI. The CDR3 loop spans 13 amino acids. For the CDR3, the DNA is TGTGCCAGCCAACTGTCCCGCACAGATACGCAGTATTTT. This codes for CASQLSRTDTQYF.

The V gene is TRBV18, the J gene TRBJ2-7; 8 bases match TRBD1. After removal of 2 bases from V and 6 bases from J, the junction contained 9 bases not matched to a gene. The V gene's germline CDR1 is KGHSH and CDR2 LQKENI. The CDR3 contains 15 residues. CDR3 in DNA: TGTGCCAGCTCACCAAGAGAAATGGACAGGGCCGAGCAGTACTTC. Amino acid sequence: CASSPREMDRAEQYF.

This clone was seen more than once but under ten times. CDR3 amino acids: CATSREGREEFF. The CDR3 nucleotides are TGTGCCACCAGCAGAGAGGGTCGGGAGGAGTTCTTC. V is TRBV15 and J is TRBJ2-1; TRBD2 aligns across 7 bases. Per the germline V gene, CDR1 is LNHNV and CDR2 is YYDKDF (reference sequence). The CDR3 runs to 12 residues. V was pared by 0 bases and J by 14 bases, with 4 bases of the junction left unmatched.

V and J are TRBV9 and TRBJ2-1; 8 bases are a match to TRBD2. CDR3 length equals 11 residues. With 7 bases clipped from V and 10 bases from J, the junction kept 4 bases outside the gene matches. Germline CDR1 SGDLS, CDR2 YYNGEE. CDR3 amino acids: CASGAGEEQFF. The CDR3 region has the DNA TGTGCCAGCGGAGCGGGGGAAGAGCAGTTCTTC.